These 10 T cell receptor beta chains originate from one sample sequenced in a study of blood T cell repertoires in COVID-19. Clones were sequenced by immunoSEQ multiplex PCR, and TCRdb holds only the in-frame ones, with some missing. The repertoire has about 170,000 clones, roughly 84% of them found once; the top ten carry less than 3.5%. Sequenced material: peripheral blood. The receptors shown here come from a woman aged 55-69 years with acute or convalescent COVID-19.

The chain has TRBV11-2 and TRBJ2-7; 8 positions match TRBD1. Germline loops: CDR1 SGHAT, CDR2 FQNNGV. The V segment lost 1 base and the J segment 4 bases; nucleotides outside the gene matches: 6. This CDR3 comprises 15 residues. The CDR3 region is CASSLGAGGLYEQYF. The CDR3 nucleotides are TGTGCCAGCAGCTTAGGGGCAGGGGGCTTGTACGAGCAGTACTTC.

The chain recombines TRBV6-1 with TRBJ2-2, with 7 bases lining up with TRBD1. This CDR3 spans 13 amino acids. Trimming cost V 5 bases and J 6 bases; bases outside gene matches: 3. Per germline, CDR1 MNHNS and CDR2 SASEGT. The CDR3 spells CASSLTGAGELFF. DNA for the CDR3: TGTGCCAGCAGTCTAACAGGGGCCGGGGAGCTGTTTTTT.

This clone showed up just once. The V gene is TRBV11-2, the J gene TRBJ2-5, with TRBD1 matching over 8 bases. Germline CDR1 is SGHAT and CDR2 is FQNNGV. The CDR3 has 13 amino acids. The junction had 3 bases not matched to a gene; V was cut back by 4 bases and J by 5 bases. The CDR3 loop is CASSSDREETQYF. CDR3 DNA sequence: TGTGCCAGCAGCTCGGACAGGGAGGAGACCCAGTACTTC.

The chain links TRBV18 to TRBJ1-4; 7 bases are a match to TRBD1. CDR1 and CDR2 (germline): KGHSH, LQKENI. V was pared by 6 bases and J by 5 bases, with 12 bases of the junction left unmatched. The CDR3 is made up of 16 amino acids. The CDR3 sequence: CASSPWTGAANEKLFF. In nucleotides, the CDR3 is TGTGCCAGCTCCCCTTGGACAGGTGCGGCAAATGAAAAACTGTTTTTT.

The CDR3 loop reads CASSTAGAVNEQFF. CDR3 bases: TGTGCCAGCAGTACAGCGGGGGCTGTAAATGAGCAGTTCTTC. V and J are TRBV5-4 and TRBJ2-1; 8 nucleotides line up with TRBD2. Germline V gene data show CDR1 as SGHNT and CDR2 as YYREEE (reference sequence). V lost 5 bases and J lost 7; bases outside the gene matches: 8. This CDR3 region has 14 residues.

This chain links TRBV10-3 with TRBJ2-1, with 10 bases lining up with TRBD1. The CDR3 spans 16 residues. The germline CDR1 and CDR2 sequences are ENHRY and SYGVKD. V trimming: 2 bases; J trimming: 4 bases; junction bases outside the gene matches: 5. In DNA form, the CDR3 reads TGTGCCATCAGTGAGCCCGGGACAGGGGAATACAATGAGCAGTTCTTC. As protein: CAISEPGTGEYNEQFF.

The chain has TRBV5-1 and TRBJ1-1; 10 bases are a match to TRBD1. The CDR3 covers 15 residues. Per the germline V gene, CDR1 is SGHRS and CDR2 is YFSETQ. V was clipped by 4 bases and J by 3 bases; unmatched bases: 6. The CDR3, as DNA: TGCGCCAGCAGCATAGGGACAGGGGAGGACACTGAAGCTTTCTTT. Translating it yields CASSIGTGEDTEAFF.

Only a few counts were recorded for this clone. This rearrangement joins TRBV7-6 to TRBJ2-5; 11 bases fit TRBD1. The CDR3 extends over 18 amino acids. Germline CDR1 is SGHVS and CDR2 is FNYEAQ. V lost 1 base and J lost 4; bases outside the gene matches: 11. The CDR3 DNA reads as TGTGCCAGCAGCTTAGGGCCCGGGACAGGGGGTTTCGGAGAGACCCAGTACTTC. It codes for CASSLGPGTGGFGETQYF.

The chain employs TRBV30 and TRBJ1-2, with 7 positions matching TRBD1. CDR3 length: 14 amino acids. Germline CDR1 and CDR2: GTSNPN and SVGIG (reference sequence). V was clipped by 2 bases and J by 2 bases; unmatched bases: 5. CDR3 protein: CAWSRQGMNYGYTF. CDR3 DNA sequence: TGTGCCTGGAGTCGACAGGGAATGAACTATGGCTACACCTTC. The variable domain in full, completed from reference TRBV30 and TRBJ1-2, reads SQTIHQWPATLVQPVGSPLSLECTVEGTSNPNLYWYRQAAGRGLQLLFYSVGIGQISSEVPQNLSASRPQDRQFILSSKKLLLSDSGFYLCAWSRQGMNYGYTFGSGTRLTVV.

The gene calls are TRBV2 and TRBJ2-5; 8 nucleotides align to TRBD2. Germline trimming cut 6 bases from V and 5 bases from J; bases unmatched to any gene: 5. The CDR3 is 13 residues long. CDR1 is SNHLY, CDR2 FYNNEI, per germline. The CDR3 bases are TGTGCCAGCAGACGGGGGGGATGGGAGACCCAGTACTTC. Its protein product is CASRRGGWETQYF.